A single sample gave rise to the 15 T cell receptor beta chains below, sequenced in a study of memory CD8 T cells in hepatitis C reinfection. Sequenced by immunoSEQ multiplex PCR; TCRdb stores in-frame clones only, minus some. The sample has just over 45,000 clones; roughly nine tenths are singletons. Time point described: late/post reinfection, 12 to 24 weeks after detection. TCR sequencing was done directly ex vivo on sorted cells, without expansion in vitro. Source material: naive CD8+ T cells sorted from blood. These receptors originate from a man younger than 30 with hepatitis C virus infection.

The chain links TRBV13 to TRBJ2-2, with D possibly TRBD1 on 5 matching bases. CDR1 is PRHDT, CDR2 FYEKMQ, per germline (reference sequence). The CDR3 spans 15 residues. The V and J ends lost 4 bases and 5 bases respectively, with 14 bases between them. CDR3: CASSYPTEGTGELFF. CDR3 bases: TGTGCCAGCAGCTACCCGACAGAAGGAACCGGGGAGCTGTTTTTT.

The chain has TRBV7-9 and TRBJ2-3; 9 nucleotides agree with TRBD1. Losses at the gene ends were 5 bases for V and 0 bases for J; bases not matched to a gene: 12. CDR1 and CDR2 (germline): SEHNR, FQNEAQ (reference sequence). This CDR3 spans 18 amino acids. The CDR3 loop reads CASSPPGQGIVSTDTQYF. The CDR3 nucleotides are TGTGCCAGCAGCCCACCGGGACAGGGCATTGTTAGCACAGATACGCAGTATTTT. Full variable domain (rest looked up from reference TRBV7-9 and TRBJ2-3): DTGVSQNPRHKITKRGQNVTFRCDPISEHNRLYWYRQTLGQGPEFLTYFQNEAQLEKSRLLSDRFSAERPKGSFSTLEIQRTEQGDSAMYLCASSPPGQGIVSTDTQYFGPGTRLTVL.

This chain connects TRBV29-1 to TRBJ2-7; 7 bases match TRBD1. Germline CDR1 and CDR2: SQVTM and ANQGSEA. CDR3 size: 15 residues. V lost 0 bases and J lost 7; bases outside the gene matches: 12. The CDR3 coding sequence is TGCAGCGTTGAAGACCCGACAGGGAATGAGGGGGAGCAGTACTTC. This sequence encodes CSVEDPTGNEGEQYF.

V gene TRBV14 combines with J gene TRBJ2-1, with TRBD2 matching 11 bases. Germline V gene data show CDR1 as SGHDN and CDR2 as FVKESK. CDR3 length equals 13 residues. J was trimmed by 5 bases and V by 6 bases; bases with no gene match: 0. Written as DNA, the CDR3 is TGTGCCAGCAGGACTAGCGGGGACAATGAGCAGTTCTTC. As protein: CASRTSGDNEQFF.

V gene TRBV28 combines with J gene TRBJ2-6; D unresolved. Germline V gives CDR1 MDHEN, CDR2 SYDVKM. V was trimmed by 8 bases and J by 0 bases, leaving 14 bases between them. This CDR3 has 16 residues. CDR3 sequence (DNA): TGTGCCAGCCAAACTTCCGGAGCCTCTGGGGCCAACGTCCTGACTTTC. Its protein product is CASQTSGASGANVLTF.

The gene calls are TRBV19 and TRBJ2-1, with a weak D call TRBD1 (6 bases). CDR3 length equals 15 residues. Germline V gene sequence: CDR1 LNHDA, CDR2 SQIVND (reference sequence). With 1 base removed from V and 5 bases from J, the gap between germline ends came to 12 bases. The CDR3 bases are TGTGCCAGTAGTATAGGGCAGGGGTGGGACAATGAGCAGTTCTTC. Translating it yields CASSIGQGWDNEQFF.

This clone is a singleton in its sample. The chain employs TRBV19 and TRBJ1-1, with 7 nucleotides matching TRBD1. The J segment lost 4 bases and the V segment lost 5 bases, leaving 10 bases of the junction unmatched. Germline V gives CDR1 LNHDA, CDR2 SQIVND (reference sequence). This CDR3 spans 15 amino acids. CDR3: CASSSREGGVTEAFF. The CDR3 DNA is TGTGCCAGTAGTTCCCGTGAAGGGGGCGTCACTGAAGCTTTCTTT.

The V call is TRBV7-6, the J call TRBJ2-7, with D maybe TRBD2 (6 bases). The germline CDR1 and CDR2 sequences are SGHVS and FNYEAQ. Trimming removed 5 bases from V and 6 bases from J, with 11 bases in between. The CDR3 contains 12 residues. The CDR3 loop reads CASSPGDSEQYF. CDR3 bases: TGTGCCAGCAGCCCGGGGGACTCCGAGCAGTACTTC.

V gene TRBV7-8 combines with J gene TRBJ2-5, with D tentatively TRBD1 (5 bases). Trimming took off 4 bases at V and 6 bases at J, with 12 bases between the two ends. Germline values: CDR1 SGHVS, CDR2 FQNEAQ. The CDR3 runs 13 residues. The CDR3, as DNA: TGTGCCAGCAGCTGGACACTTGTAAAGACCCAGTACTTC. This encodes CASSWTLVKTQYF.

V usage is TRBV28 and J usage is TRBJ2-1; 7 nucleotides align to TRBD2. The CDR3 length is 15 residues. CDR1 MDHEN and CDR2 SYDVKM come from the germline V gene. Trimming cost V 2 bases and J 3 bases; bases outside gene matches: 4. CDR3 nucleotide sequence: TGTGCCAGCAGTTTAAGCGGGGAGGTCTACAATGAGCAGTTCTTC. Encoded protein: CASSLSGEVYNEQFF.

The V call is TRBV21-1, the J call TRBJ1-2; the D segment call TRBD1 is taken from the table without a DNA check. TRBV21-1 is tagged as a pseudogene. The CDR3 is 18 amino acids. The CDR3 reads CASSIRQGRRGANYGYTF. The CDR3 nucleotides are TGTGCCAGCAGCATTAGACAGGGGAGGAGAGGGGCTAACTATGGCTACACCTTC.

CDR3 region: CASSQEDRAGTEAFF. The CDR3 DNA follows: TGCGCCAGCAGCCAGGAGGACAGGGCGGGGACTGAAGCTTTCTTT. The rearrangement joins TRBV4-1 to TRBJ1-1, with 8 bases fitting TRBD1. This CDR3 is 15 amino acids long. Germline CDR1 and CDR2: MGHRA and YSYEKL. With 3 bases clipped from V and 5 bases from J, the junction kept 8 bases outside the gene matches.

The DNA of the CDR3 is TGTGCCAGCAAGGGCGGGAGAGGACGAGTAGAGACCCAGTACTTC. Its translation is CASKGGRGRVETQYF. The chain has TRBV6-1 and TRBJ2-5, with TRBD2 matching over 7 bases. The junction had 12 bases not matched to a gene; V was cut back by 7 bases and J by 4 bases. Germline assignment: CDR1 MNHNS and CDR2 SASEGT. This CDR3 contains 15 residues.

V is TRBV10-2 and J is TRBJ2-1, with a weak D call TRBD2 (6 bases). V lost 4 bases, J lost 5 bases, and 12 bases lay in between. Germline V lookup: CDR1 WSHSY, CDR2 SAAADI. This CDR3 comprises 14 residues. This CDR3 reads CASSGVGGDNEQFF. In DNA form, the CDR3 reads TGCGCCAGCAGTGGGGTGGGAGGCGACAATGAGCAGTTCTTC.

This rearrangement joins TRBV10-1 to TRBJ2-7; 8 bases are shared with TRBD1. V shed 3 bases, J shed 4 bases, and the junction held 8 bases outside the gene matches. CDR3 length: 15 residues. Germline V gene lookup returns CDR1 WNHNN and CDR2 SYGVQD (reference sequence). CDR3 sequence: CASSEGQGLIYEQYF. DNA of the CDR3: TGCGCCAGCAGTGAAGGACAGGGCTTAATATACGAGCAGTACTTC.